This T cell receptor (beta chain) was found in a study of T cells in Graves' hyperthyroidism and ophthalmopathy. This clonotype was observed once. Researchers amplified the TCR beta CDR3 regions from RNA transcripts. The primer set for the first-round RT-PCR of the TCR CDR3 was HTBI. TCRdb redid the calling of the multiplex PCR reads with MiXCR, one entry per CDR3 protein. This sample has about half a million distinct CDR3 sequences; about 20% occur once, and the top ten carry approximately 54%. Germline lookup yields CDR1 SGHTS and CDR2 YDEGEE. The V and J ends lost 4 bases and 8 bases, in that order; junction bases with no gene match: 9. This CDR3 is built from 14 residues. Patients affected by ophthalmopathy presented a Clinical Activity Score of at least 3, a NOSPECS grade of at least 4, and disease duration below 3 months.

The gene calls are TRBV5-8 and TRBJ2-3, with 8 nucleotides matching TRBD1. The sequence was obtained from a woman aged 65 to 85 with Graves' ophthalmopathy. The sample was blood. The CDR3 DNA follows: TGTGCCAGCAGCCCACGGACAGGGATAGGTACGCAGTATTTT. Amino acid sequence: CASSPRTGIGTQYF.